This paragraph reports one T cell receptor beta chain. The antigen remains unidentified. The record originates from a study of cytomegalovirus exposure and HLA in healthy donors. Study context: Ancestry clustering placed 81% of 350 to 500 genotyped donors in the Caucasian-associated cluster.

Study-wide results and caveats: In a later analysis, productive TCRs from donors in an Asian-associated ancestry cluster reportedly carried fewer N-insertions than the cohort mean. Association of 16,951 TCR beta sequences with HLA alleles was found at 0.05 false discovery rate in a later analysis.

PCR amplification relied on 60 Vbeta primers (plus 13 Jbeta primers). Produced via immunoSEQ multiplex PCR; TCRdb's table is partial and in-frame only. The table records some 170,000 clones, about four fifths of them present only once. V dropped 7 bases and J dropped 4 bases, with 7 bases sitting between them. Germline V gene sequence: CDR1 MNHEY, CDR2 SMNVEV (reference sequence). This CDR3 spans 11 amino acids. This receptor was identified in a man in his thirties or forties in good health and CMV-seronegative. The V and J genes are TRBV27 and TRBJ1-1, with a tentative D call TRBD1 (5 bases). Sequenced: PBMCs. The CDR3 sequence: CASMGGTEAFF. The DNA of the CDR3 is TGTGCCAGCATGGGGGGCACTGAAGCTTTCTTT.